This T cell receptor (beta chain) was retrieved from a study of PD-1 blockade in classical Hodgkin lymphoma (dated by TCRdb to 2018 to 2020). Some background on the complete study: Nivolumab dosing was 3 mg/kg intravenously every 2 weeks, continuing until either disease progression or unacceptable toxicity. To define a peripheral blood immune signature of response to PD-1 blockade in classical Hodgkin lymphoma, the study combined TCR beta sequencing with CyTOF. The study at large found these results: The study was restricted to a single clinical trial cohort, and the causes of repertoire differences, possibly disease activity or prior therapy, were left undefined. Trial patients achieving complete response had baseline diversity similar to newly diagnosed patients, whereas partial responders and progressors had significantly lower diversity. Baseline TCR diversity was reported to be lower in newly diagnosed patients than in healthy donors and to be lower still in relapsed/refractory patients. By C4D1, a significant rise was seen in CD4+ TCR diversity but not in CD8+ TCR diversity (p=0.0027 vs p=0.16), and the rise was most apparent among complete responders (p=0.02). Patients starting nivolumab less than 1 year after ASCT had lower diversity and were excluded from later analyses to avoid confounding by immune reconstitution.

As for this clone: Its antigen remains unidentified. Base qualities were left out, and no much larger clone turns up one base away.

Genomic DNA was isolated using the Qiagen DNeasy kit from unsorted PBMCs as well as from negatively selected CD4+ and CD8+ fractions. Amplification of TCR beta CDR3 regions was done by immunoSEQ multiplex PCR with primers that anneal to V and J segments. A synthetic immune receptor repertoire was used to minimize amplification bias, and any remaining bias was removed computationally after sequencing. The published analysis was carried out like this. Custom Python scripts were used to quantify repertoire diversity as the Shannon entropy index. The unsorted, CD4+ and CD8+ repertoires were each analyzed separately, with the exception of combined analyses, where CD4+ and CD8+ sequences were merged in silico. Clonal expansion was defined as a frequency increase of at least 2-fold after treatment compared with C1D1, and clones undetected at baseline were assigned a pseudocount of 0.5. Clones with 0 or 1 copy at C1D1 were classified as singleton clones, and clones with 2 or more copies were classified as non-singleton clones. Clones expanded in unsorted samples were assigned a CD4+, CD8+ or unknown annotation through matching of protein sequences in sorted samples from the same patient. Wilcoxon tests were applied to paired samples to test diversity changes from C1D1 to C4D1. Entries here come from immuneACCESS through TCRdb and include only in-frame sequences with V and J called. Some clones fail to appear in such tables; in the studies checked, an unresolved V gene covers under half of the shortfall, and the cause of the remainder is unknown. The V and J calls and clone size were taken over from that table, and D and trimming were inferred from the DNA. Present in this sample are 57,000 or so clones, about 85% of which were seen just once. Of the sample, around 8.1% is held by the ten largest clones.

V is cut back by 3 bases and J by 3 bases, with 9 bases in the junction unmatched. Reading the germline V gene (reference sequence) gives CDR1 LNHDA and CDR2 SQIVND. The CDR3 runs 16 amino acids, cysteine and phenylalanine included. This entry keeps only the CDR3 DNA: 48 bases, framed from base 1. Read against the paper, the sample's time point label means: cycle 4 day 1 (C4D1), after more than 5 weeks of nivolumab. Every trial patient had relapsed after autologous stem cell transplantation, and cohorts A, B and C differed in prior brentuximab vedotin exposure. The trial cohort comprised roughly 50 patients with relapsed/refractory classical Hodgkin lymphoma whose best overall responses were complete response, partial response or progressive disease. In the multi-cohort phase II CheckMate 205 trial, trial patients received single-agent nivolumab. Best overall response was determined by an independent review committee according to the 2007 International Working Group response criteria. Trial PBMCs were obtained immediately prior to nivolumab initiation (C1D1) and on therapy at cycle 2 day 1 and cycle 4 day 1. After peripheral blood was drawn into 8 mL Vacutainer Cell Preparation Tubes, PBMCs were isolated by centrifugation and then cryopreserved.

This specimen was peripheral blood mononuclear cells (PBMCs), taken before the fourth cycle of nivolumab. The clonotype comes from a human donor with classical Hodgkin lymphoma. The V gene is TRBV19 and the J gene is TRBJ2-5, and 8 bases in between align with TRBD1. The CDR3 region has the sequence CASSMMDRAGKETQYF. The nucleotide sequence is TGTGCCAGTAGTATGATGGACAGGGCGGGAAAAGAGACCCAGTACTTC.